The sequence of this TCR beta chain was determined in a study of T cell responses to AZD1222 COVID-19 vaccine. Note on this clone: What it binds is unknown.

Sequenced by immunoSEQ multiplex PCR; TCRdb stores in-frame clones only, minus some. The table includes about 78,000 clones, approximately 91% detected once. Study observations and caveats: Nearly half of unique spike-specific TCRs reportedly avoided B.1.351 and B.1.1.7 mutated regions. Baseline seropositivity characterized only six AZD1222 recipients. Donors were mostly white British, more females; clonal diversity possibly underestimated. Spike-specific TCR breadth and depth were elevated following two AZD1222 doses.

The sequencing here drew on peripheral blood, taken on day 0 of MenACWY control vaccination. The receptor comes from an adult in good health.

The CDR3 region is CASSPDRLNEKLFF. The CDR3 region has the DNA TGCGCCAGCAGCCCCGACAGGCTTAATGAAAAACTGTTTTTT. The chain has TRBV5-1 and TRBJ1-4, with D perhaps TRBD1 (6 bases). V dropped 4 bases and J dropped 4 bases, with 11 bases sitting between them. CDR1 is SGHRS, CDR2 YFSETQ, per germline. The CDR3 is made up of 14 amino acids.